A selection of T cell receptor beta chains follows, all from one sample in a study of T-cell reconstitution after alpha-beta-depleted transplantation in children. TCRdb called the PCR reads again in MiXCR, with one record for every CDR3 protein. Altogether 200,000 or so distinct CDR3 sequences are present, 5.5% to 7% being singletons, with the ten largest covering about 4.4%. Sequenced material: PBMCs, taken before TCRalphabeta/CD19-depleted stem cell transplant. The receptors come from a girl less than two years old with combined immunodeficiency, due to receive a stem cell transplant. CDR3s include the opening cysteine and the closing phenylalanine or tryptophan. The D gene is left open where the match is weak. Only some rows state a clone size, as once, few, many or a class for expanded clones.

j_gene,d_gene,v_gene,abundance,CDR3aa,CDR3nt
TRBJ1-5,TRBD1,TRBV7-8,few,CASSLKTGGEYSNQPQHF,TGTGCCAGCAGCTTAAAGACAGGGGGGGAATATAGCAATCAGCCCCAGCATTTT
TRBJ1-2,-,TRBV29-1,many,CSVGYRESDGYTF,TGCAGCGTTGGGTACAGGGAAAGCGATGGCTACACCTTC
TRBJ1-1,TRBD1,TRBV20-1,many,CSARRDSEEAFF,TGCAGTGCTAGAAGGGACAGCGAAGAGGCTTTCTTT
TRBJ2-1,-,TRBV12-3/TRBV12-4,many,CASSLNGGGVEQFF,TGTGCCAGCAGTTTAAATGGCGGGGGCGTTGAGCAGTTCTTC
TRBJ1-2,TRBD1,TRBV2,-,CASSGDRALYGYTF,TGTGCCAGCAGTGGGGACAGGGCGTTGTATGGCTACACCTTC
TRBJ2-1,TRBD2,TRBV2,many,CASLGTSGYNEQFF,TGTGCCAGCTTGGGTACTAGCGGGTACAATGAGCAGTTCTTC
TRBJ2-7,TRBD1,TRBV5-5,few,CASNPPNDRAEYF,TGTGCCAGCAACCCCCCAAATGACAGGGCTGAGTACTTC
TRBJ1-1,-,TRBV6-5,many,CASRSAISEAFF,TGTGCCAGCAGGTCCGCGATTTCTGAAGCTTTCTTT
TRBJ2-7,-,TRBV12-3/TRBV12-4,many,CASSFGGNSYEQYF,TGTGCCAGCAGTTTTGGGGGGAACTCCTACGAGCAGTACTTC
TRBJ2-7,-,TRBV4-3,many,CASSQKGSGNPYEQYF,TGCGCCAGCAGCCAAAAGGGGAGTGGAAACCCCTACGAGCAGTACTTC
TRBJ2-7,-,TRBV15,many,CATSLKYVEAYEQYF,TGTGCCACCAGCCTTAAATATGTAGAGGCATACGAGCAGTACTTC
TRBJ2-7,-,TRBV5-1,many,CASSDPDRAYEQYF,TGCGCCAGCAGCGACCCGGACAGAGCGTACGAGCAGTACTTC
TRBJ1-1,-,TRBV7-9,many,CASSYLRTALNTEAFF,TGTGCCAGCAGTTATCTCAGGACAGCCCTGAACACTGAAGCTTTCTTT
TRBJ2-7,-,TRBV7-9,many,CASSSPKSSYEQYF,TGTGCCAGCAGCTCCCCCAAAAGCTCCTACGAGCAGTACTTC
TRBJ2-3,TRBD2,TRBV6-5,many,CASSYSPGLDADTQYF,TGTGCCAGCAGTTACTCTCCGGGACTAGATGCAGATACGCAGTATTTT
TRBJ1-2,-,TRBV4-3,few,CASSPIHNGAAYGGTF,TGCGCCAGCAGCCCCATTCATAACGGGGCTGCCTATGGAGGCACCTTC
TRBJ2-7,-,TRBV12-3/TRBV12-4,few,CASSPGEESYEQYF,TGTGCCAGCAGCCCCGGTGAGGAGTCCTACGAGCAGTACTTC
TRBJ2-5,-,TRBV28,many,CASSLQLQETQYF,TGTGCCAGCAGTTTGCAACTCCAAGAGACCCAGTACTTC
TRBJ2-2,TRBD2,TRBV6-1,many,CASSKISGANTGELFF,TGTGCCAGCAGTAAAATTAGCGGGGCAAACACCGGGGAGCTGTTTTTT
TRBJ2-3,-,TRBV10-3,many,CAISSMADTQYF,TGTGCCATCAGCTCCATGGCAGATACGCAGTATTTT
TRBJ2-5,-,TRBV20-1,many,CSAGPGLFPTAQYF,TGCAGTGCTGGCCCTGGACTTTTCCCTACGGCCCAGTACTTC
TRBJ2-1,-,TRBV4-2,many,CASSQDDGVQFF,TGTGCCAGCAGCCAAGATGACGGCGTGCAGTTCTTC
TRBJ2-1,TRBD1,TRBV13,many,CASSLGFGQGTDEQFF,TGTGCCAGCAGCTTAGGGTTCGGACAGGGTACCGATGAGCAGTTCTTC
TRBJ2-5,-,TRBV29-1,many,CSVVTERGETQYF,TGCAGCGTTGTAACGGAGAGGGGAGAGACCCAGTACTTC
TRBJ2-3,TRBD2,TRBV6-5,many,CASSYRGGDTDTQYF,TGTGCCAGCAGTTACCGCGGGGGGGACACAGATACGCAGTATTTT
TRBJ1-5,-,TRBV7-8,many,CASSSPGQRNQPQHF,TGTGCCAGCAGTTCGCCGGGACAACGCAATCAGCCCCAGCATTTT
TRBJ2-7,-,TRBV13,many,CASSLVSARDPYEQYF,TGTGCCAGCAGCTTAGTTTCCGCCAGGGACCCCTACGAGCAGTACTTC
TRBJ1-2,-,TRBV5-1,many,CASSLGPGSGYTF,TGCGCCAGCAGCTTGGGGCCAGGGAGTGGCTACACCTTC
TRBJ1-1,-,TRBV4-1,many,CASSQPRNTEAFF,TGCGCCAGCAGCCAACCCAGGAACACTGAAGCTTTCTTT
TRBJ2-7,TRBD1,TRBV28,-,CASSETGYSYEQYF,TGTGCCAGCAGTGAGACAGGGTACTCCTACGAGCAGTACTTC
TRBJ2-3,-,TRBV28,many,CASSGPITDTQYF,TGTGCCAGCAGCGGACCTATCACAGATACGCAGTATTTT
TRBJ2-1,-,TRBV6-2/TRBV6-3,many,CASSYPLEYNEQFF,TGTGCCAGCAGTTACCCTCTGGAGTACAATGAGCAGTTCTTC
TRBJ1-1,TRBD1,TRBV19,-,CASRPSDRTQNTEAFF,TGTGCCAGTAGGCCATCGGACAGGACGCAGAACACTGAAGCTTTCTTT
TRBJ2-7,-,TRBV12-3/TRBV12-4,-,CASSFGLGADEQYF,TGTGCCAGCAGTTTTGGTCTGGGGGCCGACGAGCAGTACTTC
TRBJ1-2,-,TRBV29-1,many,CSVEVGGSDGYTF,TGCAGCGTTGAGGTGGGGGGGTCTGATGGCTACACCTTC
TRBJ1-2,-,TRBV4-3,-,CASSRRGTNYGYTF,TGCGCCAGCAGCAGGCGTGGGACTAACTATGGCTACACCTTC
TRBJ1-5,-,TRBV28,many,CASSFRGGVGRNQPQHF,TGTGCCAGCAGTTTTAGGGGCGGGGTAGGGCGGAATCAGCCCCAGCATTTT
TRBJ1-1,TRBD1,TRBV3-1,many,CASSVAGQAKVMNTEAFF,TGTGCCAGCAGCGTGGCGGGACAGGCGAAAGTCATGAACACTGAAGCTTTCTTT
TRBJ2-4,-,TRBV3-1,few,CASSQYRAGGNIQYF,TGTGCCAGCAGCCAATACCGGGCGGGCGGAAACATTCAGTACTTC